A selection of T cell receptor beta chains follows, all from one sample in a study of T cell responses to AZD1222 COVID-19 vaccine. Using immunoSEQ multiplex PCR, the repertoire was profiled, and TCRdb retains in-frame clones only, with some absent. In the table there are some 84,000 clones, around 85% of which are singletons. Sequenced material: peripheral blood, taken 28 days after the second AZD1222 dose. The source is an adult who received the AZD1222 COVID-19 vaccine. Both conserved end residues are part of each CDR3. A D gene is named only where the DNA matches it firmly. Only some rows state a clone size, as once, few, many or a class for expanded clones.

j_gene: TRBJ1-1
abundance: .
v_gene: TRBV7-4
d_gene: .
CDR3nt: TGTGCCAGCCATCACCGTCCCGAGCAGAACACTGAAGCTTTCTTT
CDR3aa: CASHHRPEQNTEAFF

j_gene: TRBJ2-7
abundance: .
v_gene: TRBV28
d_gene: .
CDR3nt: TGTGCCAGCAGTATCACCCAAGGATCCTACGAGCAGTACTTC
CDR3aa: CASSITQGSYEQYF

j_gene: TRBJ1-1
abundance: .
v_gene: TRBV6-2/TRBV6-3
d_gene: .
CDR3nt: TGTGCCAGCAGCTATGACAGCCTATACACTGAAGCTTTCTTT
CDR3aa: CASSYDSLYTEAFF

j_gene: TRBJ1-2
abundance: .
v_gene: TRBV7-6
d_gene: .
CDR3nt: TGTGCCAGCAGCCACTTGCGGTCGGTTTACTATGGCTACACCTTC
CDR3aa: CASSHLRSVYYGYTF

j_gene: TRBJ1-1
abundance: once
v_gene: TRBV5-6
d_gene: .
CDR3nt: TGTGCCAGCAGCTTGGGGGCAGGGATGACTGAAGCTTTCTTT
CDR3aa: CASSLGAGMTEAFF

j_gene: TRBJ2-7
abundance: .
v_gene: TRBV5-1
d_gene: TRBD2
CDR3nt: TGCGCCAGCAGCCCTATCGGTAGCGGGGCCCTTTACGAGCAGTACTTC
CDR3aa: CASSPIGSGALYEQYF

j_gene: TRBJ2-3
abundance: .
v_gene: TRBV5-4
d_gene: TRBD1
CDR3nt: TGTGCCAGCAATCCGGGACAGGGCACAGATACGCAGTATTTT
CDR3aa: CASNPGQGTDTQYF

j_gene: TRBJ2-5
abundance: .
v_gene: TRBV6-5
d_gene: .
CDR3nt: TGTGCCAGCAGTACACACGTCGACGAAGAGACCCAGTACTTC
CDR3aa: CASSTHVDEETQYF

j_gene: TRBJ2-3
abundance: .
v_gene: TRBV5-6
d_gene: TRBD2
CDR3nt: TGTGCCAGCAGCTTGGCCGCGGGACTAGCGGGGGGGATTGCGCAGTATTTT
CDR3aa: CASSLAAGLAGGIAQYF

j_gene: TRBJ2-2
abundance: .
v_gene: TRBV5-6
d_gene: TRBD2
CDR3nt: TGTGCCAGCAGCTTGGTTAGGTCTAGCGGGCTCACCGGGGAGCTGTTTTTT
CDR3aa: CASSLVRSSGLTGELFF

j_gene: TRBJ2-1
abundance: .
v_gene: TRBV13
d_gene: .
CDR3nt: TGTGCCAGCAGCTTCAACGGGGGATACAATGAGCAGTTCTTC
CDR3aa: CASSFNGGYNEQFF

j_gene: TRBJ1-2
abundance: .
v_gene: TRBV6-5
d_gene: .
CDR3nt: TGTGCCAGCAGTATGGGGGCTGAAATTGGCTACACCTTC
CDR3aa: CASSMGAEIGYTF

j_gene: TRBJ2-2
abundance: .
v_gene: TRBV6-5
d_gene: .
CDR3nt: TGTGCCAGCATACGGGACTCCTACACCGGGGAGCTGTTTTTT
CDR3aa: CASIRDSYTGELFF

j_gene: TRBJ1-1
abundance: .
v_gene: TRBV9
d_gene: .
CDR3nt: TGTGCCAGCAGCGTAGGGGCCCACAGGTTTGGCACTGAAGCTTTCTTT
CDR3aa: CASSVGAHRFGTEAFF

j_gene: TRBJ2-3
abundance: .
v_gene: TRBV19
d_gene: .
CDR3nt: TGTGCCAGTAGTATCACTGGGACGTATCCCATCAAAGCAGATACGCAGTATTTT
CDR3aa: CASSITGTYPIKADTQYF

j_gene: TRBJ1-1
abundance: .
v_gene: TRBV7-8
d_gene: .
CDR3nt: TGTGCCAGCAGCATAGGGACCGCGAATTCTGAAGCTTTCTTT
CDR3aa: CASSIGTANSEAFF

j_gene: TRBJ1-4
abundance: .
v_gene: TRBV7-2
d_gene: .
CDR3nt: TGTGCCAGCAGCTTAGCGGGGTTCGGTGAAAAACTGTTTTTT
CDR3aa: CASSLAGFGEKLFF

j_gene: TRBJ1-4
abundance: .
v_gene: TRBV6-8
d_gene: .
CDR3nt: TGTGCCAGGGTAATAAGGACAGCTGATAATGAAAAACTGTTTTTT
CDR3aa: CARVIRTADNEKLFF

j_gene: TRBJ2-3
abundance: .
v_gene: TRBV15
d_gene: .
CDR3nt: TGTGCCACCAGCAAGGTGTTTGAGGGCACAGATACGCAGTATTTT
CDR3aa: CATSKVFEGTDTQYF

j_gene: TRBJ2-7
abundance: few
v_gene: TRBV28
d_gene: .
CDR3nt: TGTGCCAGCAGTTTCCTGGGAGTGGAGCAGTACTTC
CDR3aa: CASSFLGVEQYF

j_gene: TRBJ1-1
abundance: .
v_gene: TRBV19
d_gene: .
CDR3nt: TGTGCCAGTTCCGGACAGTACGGAACTGAAGCTTTCTTT
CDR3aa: CASSGQYGTEAFF

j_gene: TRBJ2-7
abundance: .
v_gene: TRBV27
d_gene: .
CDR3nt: TGTGCCAGCAGCCCTCACTACGAGCAGTACTTC
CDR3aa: CASSPHYEQYF

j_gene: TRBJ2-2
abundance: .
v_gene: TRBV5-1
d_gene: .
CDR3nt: TGCGCCAGCAGCTTGGGGGGTAGTCCCACCGGGGAGCTGTTTTTT
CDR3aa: CASSLGGSPTGELFF

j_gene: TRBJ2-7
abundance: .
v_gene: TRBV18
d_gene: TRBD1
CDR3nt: TGTGCCAGCCACCGGGACAGGGTGGACGAGCAGTACTTC
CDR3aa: CASHRDRVDEQYF

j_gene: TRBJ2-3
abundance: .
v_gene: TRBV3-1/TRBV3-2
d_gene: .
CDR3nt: TGTGCCAGCAGCCCAGCGCCTAGCGGCACAGATACGCAGTATTTT
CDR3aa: CASSPAPSGTDTQYF

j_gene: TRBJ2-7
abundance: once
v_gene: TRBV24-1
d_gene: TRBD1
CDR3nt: TGTGCCACCAGTGACCCCCGGGACAGTACCTACGAGCAGTACTTC
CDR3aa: CATSDPRDSTYEQYF

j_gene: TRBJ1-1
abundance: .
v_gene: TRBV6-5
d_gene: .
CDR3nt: TGTGCCAGCGTTTTCCCAAACACTGAAGCTTTCTTT
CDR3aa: CASVFPNTEAFF

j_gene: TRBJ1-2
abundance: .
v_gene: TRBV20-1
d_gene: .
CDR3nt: TGCAGTGCAGAAGGGAATGGCTACACCTTC
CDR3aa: CSAEGNGYTF

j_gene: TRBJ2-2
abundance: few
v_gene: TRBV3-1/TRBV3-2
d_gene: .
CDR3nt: TGTGCCAGCAGCCAAGATGATCAGGGGTTCGGGGAGCTGTTTTTT
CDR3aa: CASSQDDQGFGELFF

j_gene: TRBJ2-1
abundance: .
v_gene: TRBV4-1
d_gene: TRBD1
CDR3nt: TGCGCCAGCAGCCAATTGGTGCCAAAACAGGGGGCCGACAATGAGCAGTTCTTC
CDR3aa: CASSQLVPKQGADNEQFF

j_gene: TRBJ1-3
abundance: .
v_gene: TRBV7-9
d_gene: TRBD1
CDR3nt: TGTGCCAGCAGCTTCCCACAGGGGGCGACTGGAAACACCATATATTTT
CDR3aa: CASSFPQGATGNTIYF

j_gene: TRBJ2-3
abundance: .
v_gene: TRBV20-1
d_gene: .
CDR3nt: TGCAGTGTTATTGGGGTGGATACGCAGTATTTT
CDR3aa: CSVIGVDTQYF

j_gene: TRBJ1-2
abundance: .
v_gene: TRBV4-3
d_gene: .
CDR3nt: TGCGCCAGCAGCCAAGTGGGGCAGGGATTCTATGGCTACACCTTC
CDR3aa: CASSQVGQGFYGYTF

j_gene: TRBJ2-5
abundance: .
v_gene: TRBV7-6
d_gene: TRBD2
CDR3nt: TGTGCCAGCAGCTCGAAAGGACTAGACGGGACCCAGTACTTC
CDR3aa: CASSSKGLDGTQYF

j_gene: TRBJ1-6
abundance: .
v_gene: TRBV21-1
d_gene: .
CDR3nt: TGTGCCAGCAGCAAAAGGGACGAGGATTCACCCCTCCACTTT
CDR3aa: CASSKRDEDSPLHF

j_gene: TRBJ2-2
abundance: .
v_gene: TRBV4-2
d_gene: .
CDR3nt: TGTGCCAGCAGCCAAGATAAGGAGGGGGAGCTGTTTTTT
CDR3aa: CASSQDKEGELFF

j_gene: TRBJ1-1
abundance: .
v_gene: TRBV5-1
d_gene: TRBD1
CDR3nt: TGCGCCAGCAGCCTTGGGGGGACAGGGGGATTCGCTGAAGCTTTCTTT
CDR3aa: CASSLGGTGGFAEAFF

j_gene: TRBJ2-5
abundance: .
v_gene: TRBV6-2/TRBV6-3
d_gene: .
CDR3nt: TGTGCCAGCAGCCCCTCCCTGAGGAAAGAGACCCAGTACTTC
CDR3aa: CASSPSLRKETQYF

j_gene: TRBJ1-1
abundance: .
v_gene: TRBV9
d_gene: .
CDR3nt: TGTGCCAGCAGTGATGGGGGGGCTAACACTGAAGCTTTCTTT
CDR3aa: CASSDGGANTEAFF

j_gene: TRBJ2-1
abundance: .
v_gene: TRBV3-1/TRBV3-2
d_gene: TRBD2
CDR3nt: TGTGCCAGCAGCCCGCTCAGCGGGGGGGCCTCCGAGCAGTTCTTC
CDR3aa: CASSPLSGGASEQFF

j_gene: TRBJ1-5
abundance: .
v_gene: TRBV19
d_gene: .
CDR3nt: TGTGCCAGTACCCCTGAGCCTTATAGCAATCAGCCCCAGCATTTT
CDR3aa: CASTPEPYSNQPQHF

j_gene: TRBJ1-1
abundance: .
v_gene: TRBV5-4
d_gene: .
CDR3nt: TGTGCCAGCAGCTCTCCCGGGACACATTTGTTGAACACTGAAGCTTTCTTT
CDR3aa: CASSSPGTHLLNTEAFF

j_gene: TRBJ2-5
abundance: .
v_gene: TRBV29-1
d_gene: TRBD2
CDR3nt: TGCAGCGTTGACGGTGTAGCGGGGTACCAAGAGACCCAGTACTTC
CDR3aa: CSVDGVAGYQETQYF

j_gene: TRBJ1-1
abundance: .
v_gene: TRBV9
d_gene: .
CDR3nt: TGTGCCAGCAGTGCCGGGGGACACCCGAACACTGAAGCTTTCTTT
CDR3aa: CASSAGGHPNTEAFF

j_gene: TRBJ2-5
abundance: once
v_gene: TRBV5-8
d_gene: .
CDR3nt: TGTGCCAGCAGCCAACGGAGACAAGAGACCCAGTACTTC
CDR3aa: CASSQRRQETQYF